This record looks at one T cell receptor (beta chain) sequence and its context. No antigen is known for it. The sample belongs to a study of T cell responses to AZD1222 COVID-19 vaccine. This CDR3 is 15 amino acids long. Germline V gene sequence: CDR1 SEHNR, CDR2 FQNEAQ (reference sequence). After removal of 3 bases from V and 8 bases from J, the junction contained 5 bases not matched to a gene. Some clones are missing from TCRdb's copy, which holds only in-frame ones; the method was immunoSEQ multiplex PCR. In the table there are under 95,000 clones, roughly nine tenths of which are singletons. General observations from the study: The donors showed a predominance of white British ancestry and of females, with possible underestimation of clonal diversity.

Sample: peripheral blood, taken on day 0 of AZD1222 vaccination. The V gene is TRBV7-9, the J gene TRBJ1-6, with TRBD1 identical over 9 bases. The sequence was collected from an adult in good health. CDR3 DNA: TGTGCCAGCAGCTTCTACAGGGGGCTTTATTCACCCCTCCACTTT. This gives the protein CASSFYRGLYSPLHF.